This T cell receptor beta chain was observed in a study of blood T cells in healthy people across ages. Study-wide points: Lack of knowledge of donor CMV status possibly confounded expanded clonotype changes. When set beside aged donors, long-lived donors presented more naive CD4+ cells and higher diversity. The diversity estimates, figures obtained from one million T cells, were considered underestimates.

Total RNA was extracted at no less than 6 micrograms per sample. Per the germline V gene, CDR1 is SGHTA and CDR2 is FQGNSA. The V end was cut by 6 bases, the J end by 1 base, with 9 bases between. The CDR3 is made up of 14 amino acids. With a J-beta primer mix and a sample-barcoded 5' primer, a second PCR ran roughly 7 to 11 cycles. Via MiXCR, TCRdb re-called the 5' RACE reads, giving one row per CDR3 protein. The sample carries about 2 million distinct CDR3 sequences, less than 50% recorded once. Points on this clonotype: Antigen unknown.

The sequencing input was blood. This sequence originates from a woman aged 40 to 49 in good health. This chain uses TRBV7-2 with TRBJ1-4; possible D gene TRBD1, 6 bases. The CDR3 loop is CASRRTVTNEKLFF. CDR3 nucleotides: TGTGCCAGCAGACGGACAGTAACTAATGAAAAACTGTTTTTT.